Listed here are 31 T cell receptor beta chains from one sample, sequenced in a study of blood T cell repertoires in COVID-19. The table came from immunoSEQ multiplex PCR; TCRdb's copy has only in-frame clones and leaves some out. The data hold roughly 59,000 clones, with 70% to 80% observed a single time. Material for sequencing was peripheral blood. Receptors originate from a human donor in a cohort sampled during active COVID-19.

The rearrangement uses TRBV7-8 and TRBJ2-7; D gene ambiguous. V lost 4 bases to trimming and J lost 0 bases, with 16 bases between them. The CDR3 runs to 16 residues. Per germline, CDR1 SGHVS and CDR2 FQNEAQ. CDR3 residues: CASSSSSIGSSYEQYF. CDR3 DNA sequence: TGTGCCAGCAGCTCTTCTTCTATCGGTAGCTCCTACGAGCAGTACTTC.

The J gene is TRBJ2-3, the V gene TRBV7-2, with TRBD2 matching 7 bases. The germline V gene encodes CDR1 SGHTA and CDR2 FQGNSA. After removal of 1 base from V and 2 bases from J, the junction contained 0 bases not matched to a gene. The CDR3 loop spans 14 amino acids. The CDR3 DNA follows: TGTGCCAGCAGCTTAGGACTAGCCACAGATACGCAGTATTTT. Translated: CASSLGLATDTQYF.

This clone has only a few counts. The rearrangement links TRBV30 to TRBJ1-3; D is unresolved. V gave up 1 base and J gave up 2 bases, with 9 bases separating them. The CDR3 loop spans 14 amino acids. The germline gives CDR1 GTSNPN, CDR2 SVGIG (reference sequence). The CDR3 DNA sequence: TGTGCCTGGAGTGATCTCCGTCCTGGAAACACCATATATTTT. Protein product: CAWSDLRPGNTIYF.

V gene TRBV27 combines with J gene TRBJ1-4; D gene ambiguous. The germline V and J ends were trimmed by 2 bases and 3 bases, with 22 bases remaining between them. CDR1 MNHEY and CDR2 SMNVEV come from the germline V gene (reference sequence). The CDR3 has 19 residues. The DNA of the CDR3 is TGTGCCAGCAGTTTACGCCCTCAGGATAGCGCCTCTTCTAATGAAAAACTGTTTTTT. Translation: CASSLRPQDSASSNEKLFF.

The chain is built from TRBV7-2 and TRBJ2-1; 14 nucleotides line up with TRBD2. The V gene's germline CDR1 is SGHTA and CDR2 FQGNSA. This CDR3 spans 15 amino acids. Trimming cost V 4 bases and J 8 bases; bases outside gene matches: 4. This CDR3 reads CASSWGLAGVHEQFF. The DNA for the CDR3 is TGTGCCAGCAGCTGGGGACTAGCGGGAGTGCATGAGCAGTTCTTC. The entire variable domain, with the rest obtained from reference TRBV7-2 and TRBJ2-1, is as follows: GAGVSQSPSNKVTEKGKDVELRCDPISGHTALYWYRQSLGQGLEFLIYFQGNSAPDKSGLPSDRFSAERTGGSVSTLTIQRTQQEDSAVYLCASSWGLAGVHEQFFGPGTRLTVL.

The V gene is TRBV10-3, the J gene TRBJ2-7, with TRBD1 matching 7 bases. V dropped 11 bases and J dropped 3; count of bases not matched to a gene: 4. Germline V gene lookup returns CDR1 ENHRY and CDR2 SYGVKD. The CDR3 has 11 residues. In DNA form, the CDR3 reads TGTGCCTCTGGGACAGACTACGAGCAGTACTTC. Encoded protein: CASGTDYEQYF.

This clone was detected a few times. V is TRBV7-9 and J is TRBJ1-1; a weak D match, TRBD1 (6 bases). This CDR3 comprises 16 residues. CDR1 and CDR2 (germline): SEHNR, FQNEAQ (reference sequence). Between the trimmed V and J ends, which lost 5 bases and 1 base, there was a span of 17 bases. The CDR3 nucleotides read TGTGCCAGCAGCCCTTCACAAGGACAGACGAACACTGAAGCTTTCTTT. Amino acids: CASSPSQGQTNTEAFF.

The chain couples TRBV27 to TRBJ2-1, with 9 bases identical to TRBD2. The junction had 6 bases not matched to a gene; V was cut back by 1 base and J by 5 bases. The germline V gene has CDR1 MNHEY and CDR2 SMNVEV (reference sequence). The CDR3 consists of 16 residues. Here the CDR3 reads CASSLFLGLAHNEQFF. The CDR3 DNA follows: TGTGCCAGCAGTTTATTTCTTGGACTAGCGCACAATGAGCAGTTCTTC.

The chain carries TRBV29-1 and TRBJ1-1; 9 bases are shared with TRBD1. Unmatched junction bases numbered 6, after V lost 7 bases and J lost 3 bases. The CDR3 is made up of 13 amino acids. CDR1 SQVTM and CDR2 ANQGSEA come from the germline V gene. The CDR3 here is CSATGGGYTEAFF. The CDR3 DNA sequence: TGCAGCGCCACAGGGGGCGGATACACTGAAGCTTTCTTT.

The chain links TRBV4-3 to TRBJ2-7; D might be TRBD1 (6 bases). The CDR3 has 16 residues. Germline V gene data show CDR1 as LGHNA and CDR2 as YSLEER. Trimming took off 0 bases at V and 9 bases at J, with 21 bases between the two ends. The CDR3 DNA reads TGCGCCAGCAGCCAAGATTTCTTGGGGGCCCCCCACTCGCAGTACTTC. It specifies CASSQDFLGAPHSQYF.

V and J are TRBV30 and TRBJ1-5; weak D call: TRBD1 (5 bases). The CDR3 consists of 15 residues. Germline V lookup: CDR1 GTSNPN, CDR2 SVGIG (reference sequence). V was pared by 2 bases and J by 0 bases, with 11 bases between. This CDR3 is CAWSSGDSSNQPQHF. The CDR3 DNA reads as TGTGCCTGGAGTTCCGGTGACAGTAGCAATCAGCCCCAGCATTTT.

CDR3 in amino acids: CASSGQINSPLHF. As DNA, the CDR3 is TGTGCCAGCAGTGGACAGATAAATTCACCCCTCCACTTT. The V call is TRBV6-6, the J call TRBJ1-6; D possibly corresponds to TRBD1 (6 bases). CDR3 length: 13 amino acids. V dropped 5 bases and J dropped 7 bases, with 9 bases sitting between them. Germline V gene data show CDR1 as MNHNY and CDR2 as SVGAGI (reference sequence).

The chain is built from TRBV10-2 and TRBJ2-3; D might be TRBD1 (5 bases). The V end lost 6 bases, the J end lost 6 bases, and 13 bases lay between the germline ends. From germline, CDR1 is WSHSY and CDR2 SAAADI. The CDR3 is 13 amino acids. The CDR3 DNA follows: TGCGCCAGCAGGTCACAGGCCTCCGATACGCAGTATTTT. As protein: CASRSQASDTQYF.

The table lists this clone with a count of one. This sequence joins TRBV4-1 and TRBJ2-6; unclear D gene. Germline V lookup: CDR1 MGHRA, CDR2 YSYEKL. Trimming left V 0 bases short and J 0 bases short, with 9 bases between. The CDR3 covers 17 residues. This chain's CDR3 is CASSQEVSVSGANVLTF. The CDR3, as DNA: TGCGCCAGCAGCCAAGAGGTCAGCGTCTCTGGGGCCAACGTCCTGACTTTC.

The rearrangement links TRBV9 to TRBJ2-5, with 7 bases matching TRBD2. V lost 4 bases and J lost 4; bases outside the gene matches: 10. CDR3 length equals 15 residues. Germline CDR1 and CDR2: SGDLS and YYNGEE. The CDR3: CASSSMWGGVETQYF. CDR3 in DNA: TGTGCCAGCAGCTCAATGTGGGGAGGGGTAGAGACCCAGTACTTC.

The V call is TRBV11-3, the J call TRBJ2-7, with 12 positions matching TRBD1. V was clipped by 4 bases and J by 6 bases; unmatched bases: 13. Per germline, CDR1 SGHNT and CDR2 YENEEA. The CDR3 has 17 residues. The CDR3 region is CASSSSPRDRGLVEQYF. The DNA of the CDR3 is TGTGCCAGCAGCTCGTCCCCCCGGGACAGGGGGCTGGTCGAGCAGTACTTC.

This clone was observed once. This rearrangement joins TRBV19 to TRBJ2-5; D not certain. The CDR3 runs 15 residues. Germline-derived CDR1 and CDR2 are LNHDA and SQIVND (reference sequence). The V end lost 0 bases, the J end lost 4 bases, and 12 bases lay between the germline ends. CDR3 in amino acids: CASSIDMSQRETQYF. CDR3 coding DNA: TGTGCCAGTAGTATAGATATGTCACAGAGAGAGACCCAGTACTTC.

The chain uses TRBV21-1 and TRBJ2-5; TRBD2 was called by the table and not checked on the DNA. TRBV21-1 is recorded as a pseudogene. CDR3 length: 15 residues. In DNA, the CDR3 is TGTGCCAGCGGCCGACTAGCGGGTTTCCAAGAGACCCAGTACTTC. It yields the protein CASGRLAGFQETQYF.

This rearrangement joins TRBV5-8 to TRBJ2-1; no reliable D call. Germline V CDR1 and CDR2: SGHTS, YDEGEE. V was shortened by 6 bases and J by 1 base, with 14 bases between the two germline ends. The CDR3 consists of 15 residues. Here the CDR3 DNA reads TGTGCCAGCATCCGGTCTACCTCGTCCTACAATGAGCAGTTCTTC. Residues: CASIRSTSSYNEQFF.

V usage is TRBV19 and J usage is TRBJ1-6; 8 bases line up with TRBD1. V was pared by 5 bases and J by 7 bases, with 4 bases of the junction left unmatched. CDR1 and CDR2 from the germline V gene are LNHDA and SQIVND (reference sequence). The CDR3 runs to 14 residues. The CDR3 loop reads CASSPGTGNSPLHF. The CDR3 coding sequence is TGTGCCAGTAGTCCCGGGACAGGAAATTCACCCCTCCACTTT.

V is TRBV28 and J is TRBJ1-1; the match to TRBD1 covers 8 bases. This CDR3 has 15 residues. V gave up 6 bases and J gave up 4 bases; unmatched junction bases: 10. Germline lookup yields CDR1 MDHEN and CDR2 SYDVKM. The chain's CDR3 is CASSLSRGQSTEAFF. The CDR3 nucleotides read TGTGCCAGCAGCCTCAGCAGGGGGCAAAGCACTGAAGCTTTCTTT.

The chain couples TRBV28 to TRBJ1-2; 7 nucleotides match TRBD1. V was clipped by 4 bases and J by 3 bases; unmatched bases: 8. Per germline, CDR1 MDHEN and CDR2 SYDVKM. The length of the CDR3 is 15 residues. CDR3 sequence: CASSSPGQSHYGYTF. CDR3 bases: TGTGCCAGCAGTTCGCCGGGACAGAGCCACTATGGCTACACCTTC.

This chain connects TRBV6-4 to TRBJ2-1, with D tentatively TRBD2 (6 bases). CDR1 and CDR2 (germline): MRHNA, SNTAGT. Trimming removed 5 bases at V and 0 bases at J, with 11 bases between. This CDR3 comprises 15 residues. CDR3 loop: CASSSSDFSYNEQFF. The CDR3 DNA sequence: TGTGCCAGCAGTTCTAGCGACTTCTCCTACAATGAGCAGTTCTTC.

V is TRBV11-2 and J is TRBJ2-1; D not certain. V was shortened by 8 bases and J by 8 bases, with 22 bases between the two germline ends. The CDR3 consists of 15 residues. The germline V gene encodes CDR1 SGHAT and CDR2 FQNNGV. The CDR3 DNA reads as TGTGCCAGCTCGCATTCTAGTGAATCGTCGCATGAGCAGTTCTTC. Amino acid sequence: CASSHSSESSHEQFF.

This sequence joins TRBV7-2 and TRBJ2-3, with 8 bases aligning to TRBD2. V shed 4 bases, J shed 1 base, and the junction held 4 bases outside the gene matches. Germline V lookup: CDR1 SGHTA, CDR2 FQGNSA. This CDR3 spans 15 amino acids. CDR3 sequence: CASSSWRGGTDTQYF. In DNA form, the CDR3 reads TGTGCCAGCAGCTCTTGGCGGGGGGGCACAGATACGCAGTATTTT.

The J gene is TRBJ2-7, the V gene TRBV6-4; 13 bases line up with TRBD2. The CDR3 extends over 19 amino acids. V lost 7 bases and J lost 2; bases outside the gene matches: 17. Germline CDR1 is MRHNA and CDR2 is SNTAGT. CDR3 in amino acids: CASTARTSGRHQGPYEQYF. The CDR3 DNA sequence: TGTGCCAGCACCGCACGGACTAGCGGGAGACACCAGGGCCCCTACGAGCAGTACTTC.

The sample holds one count of this clone. J is TRBJ2-1 and V is TRBV21-1; the table gives TRBD2 as D, unverified against the DNA. TRBV21-1 is classified as a pseudogene. The CDR3 length is 19 residues. The chain's CDR3 is CASSKERHRIAKPYNEQFF. The CDR3 bases are TGTGCCAGCAGCAAAGAAAGACACCGAATAGCGAAACCATACAATGAGCAGTTCTTC.

This clone was recorded only once. V gene TRBV4-2 combines with J gene TRBJ2-7, with TRBD1 matching 7 bases. From germline, CDR1 is LGHNA and CDR2 YNFKEQ. Trimming removed 3 bases from V and 4 bases from J; junction bases left unmatched: 9. The CDR3 extends over 15 amino acids. CDR3 in amino acids: CASSQPWQGEYEQYF. Here the CDR3 DNA reads TGTGCCAGCAGCCAGCCCTGGCAGGGGGAATACGAGCAGTACTTC.

To note about this clone: The junction and the germline gene differ at one end; a read error may be behind it. V gene TRBV7-7 combines with J gene TRBJ2-7; perhaps TRBD2 as D (5 bases). Germline V gene lookup returns CDR1 SSHAT and CDR2 FNYEAQ (reference sequence). This CDR3 comprises 13 residues. For the CDR3, the DNA is TGTGCTAGCAGCGCGGGTGAGGAAGCCGAGCAGTACTTC. This sequence encodes CASSAGEEAEQYF.

The rearrangement links TRBV11-2 to TRBJ1-5, with a tentative D call TRBD1 (6 bases). This CDR3 has 14 amino acids. V lost 5 bases and J 4 bases, leaving 12 bases between the germline ends. Germline-derived CDR1 and CDR2 are SGHAT and FQNNGV. The CDR3 spells CASSPGTGNQPQHF. In nucleotides, the CDR3 is TGTGCCAGCAGCCCCGGCACAGGGAATCAGCCCCAGCATTTT.

The chain has TRBV21-1 and TRBJ2-7; TRBD2 reflects the table's D call only, with no check against the DNA. TRBV21-1 is assigned pseudogene status. The CDR3 is made up of 23 amino acids. The CDR3 bases are TGTGCCAGCAGCAAAGAGGAGGGGCCTAGACCCGGGACTAGCGGGAGGCTCTCCTACGAGCAGTACTTC. It is translated as CASSKEEGPRPGTSGRLSYEQYF.